This record concerns one TCR beta chain sequence. The time point denotes: pretreatment peripheral blood. The entry originates in a study of PD-L1 blockade in urothelial cancer. Using immunoSEQ multiplex PCR, the repertoire was profiled, and TCRdb retains in-frame clones only, with some absent. The table records over 100,000 clones, 65% to 85% of them present only once. Germline loops: CDR1 GTSNPN, CDR2 SVGIG (reference sequence). Trimming stripped 2 bases from V and 7 bases from J, with 11 bases between. This CDR3 spans 12 amino acids. This sequence was found in a man aged 50 to 60 with urothelial cancer. This chain joins TRBV30 and TRBJ1-2, with D unclear. The sequencing used PBMCs, collected around atezolizumab (anti-PD-L1) treatment. The CDR3 DNA reads as TGTGCCTGGAGTCTCAGGTTGGGTGGCTACACCTTC. Translation: CAWSLRLGGYTF.